This TCR beta chain was retrieved from a study of kidney transplant recipient with SARS-CoV-2 infection. This clonotype came up many times. TCRdb itself ran the reads through MiXCR, one entry per CDR3 protein. The sample has approximately 250,000 distinct CDR3 sequences, 29% seen once. Looked up from germline, CDR1 is MRHNA and CDR2 is SNTAGT. The CDR3 runs to 15 residues. J was trimmed by 3 bases and V by 3 bases; bases with no gene match: 1. The sequence was collected from a young adult male patient who had COVID-19 and was a kidney transplant recipient. Some T cells may be the graft donor's. The input for sequencing was a blood sample, taken at baseline and on day 111 from a kidney transplant recipient. The chain employs TRBV6-4 and TRBJ2-2; 10 nucleotides align to TRBD1. The chain's CDR3 is CASSEGQGHTGELFF. CDR3 in DNA: TGTGCCAGCAGTGAGGGACAGGGGCACACCGGGGAGCTGTTTTTT.